This T cell receptor (beta chain) was sequenced during a study of spatial heterogeneity in lung cancer. Study details: The average count in raw reads for each unique TCR and UMI combination exceeded nine appearances.

This clonotype is deemed medium-sized. As to time point: sample taken at primary tumor resection. The approximately 67 donors had untreated early-stage non-small cell lung cancer. TCR cDNA molecules were tagged individually, and each one carried a unique molecular identifier. A single record per CDR3 protein comes from TCRdb applying MiXCR to the 5' RACE reads. The repertoire includes over a thousand distinct CDR3 sequences, around 13% of them detected once, and about 15% sits in the top ten. Here the sequenced sample was normal lung tissue next to the tumor, taken at surgery. The sequence was obtained from a male donor with early-stage non-small cell lung cancer.

The CDR3 coding sequence is TGTGCCAGCAGTTTGAGAGGGCAGTACGAGCAGTACTTC. The encoded protein is CASSLRGQYEQYF. V and J are TRBV28 and TRBJ2-7; weak D call: TRBD2 (5 bases). The germline gives CDR1 MDHEN, CDR2 SYDVKM. The CDR3 runs 13 residues. V lost 3 bases and J 4 bases, leaving 10 bases between the germline ends.